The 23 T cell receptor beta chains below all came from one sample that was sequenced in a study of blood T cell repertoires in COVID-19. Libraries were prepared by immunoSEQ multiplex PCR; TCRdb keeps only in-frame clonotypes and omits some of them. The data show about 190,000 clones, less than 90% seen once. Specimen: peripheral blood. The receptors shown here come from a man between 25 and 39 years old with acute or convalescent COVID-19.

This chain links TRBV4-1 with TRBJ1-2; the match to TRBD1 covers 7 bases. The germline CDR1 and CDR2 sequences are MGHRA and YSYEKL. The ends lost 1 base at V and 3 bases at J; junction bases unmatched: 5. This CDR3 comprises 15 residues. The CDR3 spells CASSQGAGGHYGYTF. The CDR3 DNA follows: TGCGCCAGCAGCCAAGGGGCAGGGGGACACTATGGCTACACCTTC.

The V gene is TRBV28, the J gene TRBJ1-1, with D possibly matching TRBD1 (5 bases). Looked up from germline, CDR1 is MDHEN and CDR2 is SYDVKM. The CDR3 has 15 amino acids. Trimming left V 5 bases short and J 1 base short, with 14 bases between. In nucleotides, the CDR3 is TGTGCCAGCAGTCCCCGTGGGGCAGGGAACACTGAAGCTTTCTTT. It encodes CASSPRGAGNTEAFF.

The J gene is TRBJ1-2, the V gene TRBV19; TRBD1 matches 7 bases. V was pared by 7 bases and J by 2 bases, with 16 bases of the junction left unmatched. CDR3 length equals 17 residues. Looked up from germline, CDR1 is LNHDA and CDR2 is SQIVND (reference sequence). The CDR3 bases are TGTGCCAGTACCCTTTACTCAAACTCGGGACAGAACTATGGCTACACCTTC. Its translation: CASTLYSNSGQNYGYTF.

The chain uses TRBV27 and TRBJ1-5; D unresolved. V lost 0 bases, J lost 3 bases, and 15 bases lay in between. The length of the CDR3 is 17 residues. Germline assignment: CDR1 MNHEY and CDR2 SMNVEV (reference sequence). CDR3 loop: CASSLSSPGRPNQPQHF. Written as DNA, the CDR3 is TGTGCCAGCAGTTTATCGAGCCCCGGGAGGCCCAATCAGCCCCAGCATTTT.

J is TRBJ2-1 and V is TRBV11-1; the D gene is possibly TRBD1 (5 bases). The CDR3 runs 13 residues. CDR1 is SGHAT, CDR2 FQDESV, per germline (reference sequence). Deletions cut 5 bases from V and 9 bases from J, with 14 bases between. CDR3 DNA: TGTGCCAGCAGCCAACGAACTACAGGTGAGCAGTTCTTC. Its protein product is CASSQRTTGEQFF.

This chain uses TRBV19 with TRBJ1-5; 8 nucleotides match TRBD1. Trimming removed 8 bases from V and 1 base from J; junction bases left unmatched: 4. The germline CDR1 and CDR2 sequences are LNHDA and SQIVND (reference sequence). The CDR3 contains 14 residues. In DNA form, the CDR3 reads TGTGCCAGTGATGACAGGGGAAGCAATCAGCCCCAGCATTTT. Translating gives CASDDRGSNQPQHF. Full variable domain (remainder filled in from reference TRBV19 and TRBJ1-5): DGGITQSPKYLFRKEGQNVTLSCEQNLNHDAMYWYRQDPGQGLRLIYYSQIVNDFQKGDIAEGYSVSREKKESFPLTVTSAQKNPTAFYLCASDDRGSNQPQHFGDGTRLSIL.

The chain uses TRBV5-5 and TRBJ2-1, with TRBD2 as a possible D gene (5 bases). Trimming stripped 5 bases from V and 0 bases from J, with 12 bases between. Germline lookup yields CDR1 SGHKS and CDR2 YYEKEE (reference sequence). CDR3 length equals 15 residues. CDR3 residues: CASSSVGNSYNEQFF. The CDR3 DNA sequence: TGTGCCAGCAGTTCGGTCGGGAACTCCTACAATGAGCAGTTCTTC.

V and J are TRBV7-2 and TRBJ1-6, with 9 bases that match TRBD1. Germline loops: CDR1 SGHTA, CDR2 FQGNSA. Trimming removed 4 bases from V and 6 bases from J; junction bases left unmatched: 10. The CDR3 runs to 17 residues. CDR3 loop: CASSWGDRAYVNSPLHF. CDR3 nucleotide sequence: TGTGCCAGCAGCTGGGGGGACAGGGCCTATGTTAATTCACCCCTCCACTTT.

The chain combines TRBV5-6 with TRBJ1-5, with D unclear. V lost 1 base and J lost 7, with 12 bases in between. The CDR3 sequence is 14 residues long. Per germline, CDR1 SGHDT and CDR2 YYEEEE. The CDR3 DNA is TGTGCCAGCAGCTTGTCGGGAAGGCCACAGCCCCAGCATTTT. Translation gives CASSLSGRPQPQHF. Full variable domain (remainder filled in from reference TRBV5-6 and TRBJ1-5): DAGVTQSPTHLIKTRGQQVTLRCSPKSGHDTVSWYQQALGQGPQFIFQYYEEEERQRGNFPDRFSGHQFPNYSSELNVNALLLGDSALYLCASSLSGRPQPQHFGDGTRLSIL.

CDR3 protein: CASSKGQPTFGTEAFF. The CDR3 bases are TGTGCCAGCAGTAAAGGTCAACCTACCTTTGGCACTGAAGCTTTCTTT. The rearrangement links TRBV6-1 to TRBJ1-1; D not certain. Germline values: CDR1 MNHNS, CDR2 SASEGT. The germline V and J ends were trimmed by 5 bases and 4 bases, with 20 bases remaining between them. The length of the CDR3 is 16 residues.

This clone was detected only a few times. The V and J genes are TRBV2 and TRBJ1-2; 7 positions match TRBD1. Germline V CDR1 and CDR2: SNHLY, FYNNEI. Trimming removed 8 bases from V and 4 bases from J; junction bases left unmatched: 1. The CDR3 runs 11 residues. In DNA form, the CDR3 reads TGTGCCAGCGGGACAGCCTATGGCTACACCTTC. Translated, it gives CASGTAYGYTF.

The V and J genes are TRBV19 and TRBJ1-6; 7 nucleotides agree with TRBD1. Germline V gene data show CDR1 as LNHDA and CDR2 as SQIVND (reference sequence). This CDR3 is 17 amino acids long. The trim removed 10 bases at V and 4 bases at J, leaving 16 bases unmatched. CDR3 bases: TGTGCCACCCTGATCCGGAAACCGGGACAGTATAATTCACCCCTCCACTTT. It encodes CATLIRKPGQYNSPLHF. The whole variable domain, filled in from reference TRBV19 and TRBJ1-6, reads DGGITQSPKYLFRKEGQNVTLSCEQNLNHDAMYWYRQDPGQGLRLIYYSQIVNDFQKGDIAEGYSVSREKKESFPLTVTSAQKNPTAFYLCATLIRKPGQYNSPLHFGNGTRLTVT.

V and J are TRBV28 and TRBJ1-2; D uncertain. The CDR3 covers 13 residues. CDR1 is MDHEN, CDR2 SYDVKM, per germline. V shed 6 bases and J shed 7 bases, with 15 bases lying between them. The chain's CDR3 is CASSLESGSGYTF. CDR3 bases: TGTGCCAGCAGCCTCGAATCGGGGTCTGGCTACACCTTC.

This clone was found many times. The DNA of the CDR3 is TGTGCCAGCCGACTCTTTCCCGGCGGAACCTACGAGCAGTACTTC. This encodes CASRLFPGGTYEQYF. The chain employs TRBV28 and TRBJ2-7; D remains unclear. In germline, CDR1 is MDHEN, CDR2 SYDVKM. V lost 8 bases to trimming and J lost 2 bases, with 19 bases between them. This CDR3 is 15 amino acids long.

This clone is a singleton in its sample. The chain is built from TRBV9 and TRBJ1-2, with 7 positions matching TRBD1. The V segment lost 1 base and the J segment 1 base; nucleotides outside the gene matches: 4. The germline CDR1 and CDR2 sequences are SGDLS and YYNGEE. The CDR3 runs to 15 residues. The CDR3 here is CASSVRGGLNYGYTF. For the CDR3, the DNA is TGTGCCAGCAGCGTACGAGGGGGCCTTAACTATGGCTACACCTTC. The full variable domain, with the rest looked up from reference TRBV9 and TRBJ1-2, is DSGVTQTPKHLITATGQRVTLRCSPRSGDLSVYWYQQSLDQGLQFLIQYYNGEERAKGNILERFSAQQFPDLHSELNLSSLELGDSALYFCASSVRGGLNYGYTFGSGTRLTVV.

CDR3 coding DNA: TGTGCCAGCAGCGCCCTTGACCCGGGACTAGCGGGGGACAATGAGCAGTTCTTC. This sequence encodes CASSALDPGLAGDNEQFF. The V call is TRBV9, the J call TRBJ2-1, with 14 nucleotides matching TRBD2. The V gene end was trimmed by 3 bases and the J gene end by 5 bases; junction bases not matched to a gene: 10. The CDR3 contains 18 residues. The V gene's germline CDR1 is SGDLS and CDR2 YYNGEE.

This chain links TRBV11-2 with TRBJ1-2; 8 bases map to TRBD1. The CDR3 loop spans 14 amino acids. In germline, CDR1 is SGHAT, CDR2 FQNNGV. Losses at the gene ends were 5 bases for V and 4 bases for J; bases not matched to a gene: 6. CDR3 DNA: TGTGCCAGCAGCCAATCAGGGGGCGTCTATGGCTACACCTTC. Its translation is CASSQSGGVYGYTF.

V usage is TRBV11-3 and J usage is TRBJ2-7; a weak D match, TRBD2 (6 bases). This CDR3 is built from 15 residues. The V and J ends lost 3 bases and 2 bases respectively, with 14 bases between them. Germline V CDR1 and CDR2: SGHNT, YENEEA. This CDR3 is CASSLMAGGAYEQYF. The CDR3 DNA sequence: TGTGCCAGCAGCTTGATGGCAGGAGGGGCCTACGAGCAGTACTTC.

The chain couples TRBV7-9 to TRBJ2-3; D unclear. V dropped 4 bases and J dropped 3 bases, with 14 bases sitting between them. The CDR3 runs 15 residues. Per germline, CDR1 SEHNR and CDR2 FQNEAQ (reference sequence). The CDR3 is CASSSRPGWTDTQYF. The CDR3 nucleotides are TGTGCCAGCAGCTCCCGTCCGGGTTGGACAGATACGCAGTATTTT.

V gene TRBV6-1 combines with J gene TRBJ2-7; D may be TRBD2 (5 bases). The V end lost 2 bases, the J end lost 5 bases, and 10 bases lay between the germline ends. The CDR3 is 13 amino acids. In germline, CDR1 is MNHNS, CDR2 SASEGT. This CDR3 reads CASSEILRDEQYF. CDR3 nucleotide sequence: TGTGCCAGCAGTGAAATTTTGCGGGACGAGCAGTACTTC.

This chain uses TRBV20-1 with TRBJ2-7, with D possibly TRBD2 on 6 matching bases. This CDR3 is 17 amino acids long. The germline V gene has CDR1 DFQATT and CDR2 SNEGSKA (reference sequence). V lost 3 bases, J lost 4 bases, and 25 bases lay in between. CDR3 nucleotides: TGCAGTGCTAGTATCTATATGGTAACCCGCGGGAAGTACGAGCAGTACTTC. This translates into CSASIYMVTRGKYEQYF.

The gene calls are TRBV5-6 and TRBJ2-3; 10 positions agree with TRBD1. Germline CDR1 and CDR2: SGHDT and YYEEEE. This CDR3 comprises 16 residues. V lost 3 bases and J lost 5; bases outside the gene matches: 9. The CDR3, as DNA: TGTGCCAGCAGCTCTCCCCGACAGGGGGCGCAAGATACGCAGTATTTT. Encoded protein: CASSSPRQGAQDTQYF.

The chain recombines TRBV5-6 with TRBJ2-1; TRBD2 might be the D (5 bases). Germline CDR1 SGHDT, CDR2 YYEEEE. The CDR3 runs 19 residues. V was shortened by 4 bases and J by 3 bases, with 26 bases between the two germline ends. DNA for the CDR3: TGTGCCAGCAGCGACCAACTCCGGGGTGTTAGAGGAAACTACAATGAGCAGTTCTTC. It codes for CASSDQLRGVRGNYNEQFF.